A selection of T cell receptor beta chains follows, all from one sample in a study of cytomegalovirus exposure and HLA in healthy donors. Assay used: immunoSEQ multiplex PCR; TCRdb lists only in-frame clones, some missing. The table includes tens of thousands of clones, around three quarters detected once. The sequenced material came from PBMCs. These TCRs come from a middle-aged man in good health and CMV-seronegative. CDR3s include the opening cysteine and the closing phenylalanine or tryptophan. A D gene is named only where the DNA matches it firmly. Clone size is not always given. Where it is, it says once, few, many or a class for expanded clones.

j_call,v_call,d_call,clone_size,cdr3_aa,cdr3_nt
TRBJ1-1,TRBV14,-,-,CASSRPGQNTEAFF,TGTGCCAGCAGCCGTCCGGGACAGAACACTGAAGCTTTCTTT
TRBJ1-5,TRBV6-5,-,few,CASSFAHSQPQHF,TGTGCCAGCAGTTTTGCCCACAGCCAGCCCCAGCATTTT
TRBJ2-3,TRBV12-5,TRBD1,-,CASGSGQTSTDTQYF,TGTGCTAGTGGTTCGGGACAGACTAGCACAGATACGCAGTATTTT
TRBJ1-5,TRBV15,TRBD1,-,CATSRDRLTGGDQPQHF,TGTGCCACCAGCAGAGATAGGTTGACAGGGGGCGATCAGCCCCAGCATTTT
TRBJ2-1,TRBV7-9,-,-,CASSLTALLSYNEQFF,TGTGCCAGCAGCTTAACCGCTCTACTTTCCTACAATGAGCAGTTCTTC
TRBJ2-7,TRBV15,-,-,CATVSTVTYEQYF,TGTGCCACCGTCTCGACAGTAACCTACGAGCAGTACTTC
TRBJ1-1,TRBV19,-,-,CASTDRTPNTEAFF,TGTGCCAGTACCGACCGGACACCGAACACTGAAGCTTTCTTT
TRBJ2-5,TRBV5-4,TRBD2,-,CASRDRLAFQETQYF,TGTGCCAGCAGGGACAGACTAGCGTTCCAAGAGACCCAGTACTTC
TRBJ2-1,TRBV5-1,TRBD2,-,CASSLGTSAYNEQFF,TGCGCCAGCAGCTTGGGGACTAGCGCCTACAATGAGCAGTTCTTC
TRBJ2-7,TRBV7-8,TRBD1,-,CASSQDRVIHEQYF,TGTGCCAGCAGCCAGGACAGGGTCATTCACGAGCAGTACTTC
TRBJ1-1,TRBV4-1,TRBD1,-,CASRLGQTYTEAFF,TGCGCCAGCAGACTGGGACAGACTTACACTGAAGCTTTCTTT
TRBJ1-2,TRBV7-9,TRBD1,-,CASSLAQGASYGYTF,TGTGCCAGCAGCTTAGCCCAGGGGGCTTCGTATGGCTACACCTTC
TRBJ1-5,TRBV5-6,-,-,CASRDSVRRDQPQHF,TGTGCCAGCAGGGATTCCGTCAGGCGCGATCAGCCCCAGCATTTT
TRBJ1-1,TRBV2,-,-,CASSEFEGETEAFF,TGTGCCAGCAGTGAGTTTGAGGGGGAGACTGAAGCTTTCTTT
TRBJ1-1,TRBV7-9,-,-,CSSSPQDTEAFF,TGTTCCAGCAGCCCCCAGGACACTGAAGCTTTCTTT
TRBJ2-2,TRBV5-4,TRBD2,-,CASGTRPGELFF,TGTGCCAGCGGGACTAGACCCGGGGAGCTGTTTTTT
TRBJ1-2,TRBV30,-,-,CAWRENPNYGYTF,TGTGCCTGGAGAGAGAACCCTAACTATGGCTACACCTTC
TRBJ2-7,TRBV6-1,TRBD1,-,CASSERDRGPYEQYF,TGTGCCAGCAGTGAAAGGGACAGGGGGCCGTACGAGCAGTACTTC
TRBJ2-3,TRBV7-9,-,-,CASSFGDTQYF,TGTGCCAGCAGCTTCGGTGATACGCAGTATTTT
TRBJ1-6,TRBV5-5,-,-,CASSSREGGSPLHF,TGTGCCAGCAGCTCCCGGGAGGGGGGTTCACCCCTCCACTTT
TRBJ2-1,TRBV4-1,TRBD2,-,CASSPLAGPTYNEQFF,TGCGCCAGCAGCCCCTTAGCGGGGCCGACCTACAATGAGCAGTTCTTC
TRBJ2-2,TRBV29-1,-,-,CSVFSQRNTGELFF,TGCAGCGTTTTTTCACAGAGGAACACCGGGGAGCTGTTTTTT
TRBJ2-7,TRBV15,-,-,CATSRGDSFYEQYF,TGTGCCACCAGCAGAGGAGACTCGTTCTACGAGCAGTACTTC
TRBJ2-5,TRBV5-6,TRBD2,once,CASSTWTSLQETQYF,TGTGCCAGCAGCACCTGGACTAGCCTACAAGAGACCCAGTACTTC
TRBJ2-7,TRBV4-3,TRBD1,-,CASSQEFTGGAINEQYF,TGCGCCAGCAGCCAAGAGTTTACAGGGGGCGCGATCAACGAGCAGTACTTC
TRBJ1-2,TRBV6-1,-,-,CASSQNRQISYGYTF,TGTGCCAGCAGTCAAAACAGGCAAATCTCTTATGGCTACACCTTC
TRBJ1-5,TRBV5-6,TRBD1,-,CASSLFDRDLNQPQHF,TGTGCCAGCAGCTTGTTTGACAGGGACCTCAATCAGCCCCAGCATTTT
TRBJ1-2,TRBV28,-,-,CASSFPNYGYTF,TGTGCCAGCAGTTTTCCAAACTATGGCTACACCTTC
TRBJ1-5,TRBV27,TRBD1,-,CASRSGGAGNQPQHF,TGTGCCAGCAGGTCAGGGGGCGCAGGAAATCAGCCCCAGCATTTT
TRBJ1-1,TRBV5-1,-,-,CASSTLGQLNTEAFF,TGCGCCAGCAGTACCCTTGGACAGCTGAACACTGAAGCTTTCTTT
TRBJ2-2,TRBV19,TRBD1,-,CASSIPTGVSTGELFF,TGTGCCAGTAGTATCCCGACAGGGGTCAGCACCGGGGAGCTGTTTTTT